This T cell receptor (beta chain) was recorded in a study of cytomegalovirus exposure and HLA in healthy donors (dated by TCRdb to about 2017). With respect to the entire study: In an earlier analysis of fewer than 750 of the donors, roughly 300 Gb of sequence data and about 110 million unique TCR beta sequences from 150 million to 200 million T cells were reported. The T cell repertoires of roughly 660 subjects were profiled by immunosequencing and related to cytomegalovirus serostatus. A later genetic analysis used genome-wide SNP genotypes for about 55% of the 666 donors, treating that subset as a discovery cohort. In a later analysis, previously published TCR beta repertoires from 550 to 700 donors were re-analyzed and high-resolution HLA genotyping was added so that TCR occurrence patterns could be studied. An early release covering some 640 HLA-typed donors comprised about 300 gigabases of sequencing data and 85 million or so unique TCR sequences. Typing coverage differed by locus: A, B, C, DRB1 and DQB1 were typed in roughly 629-630 donors, DQA1 in 522, DPA1 in 606, and DPB1 in just under 490. Donor age, sex, ethnicity and CMV serostatus were compiled alongside the repertoire data. The later analysis used no new phenotypic data to find candidate immune exposures, relying instead on TCR beta sequences and their occurrence across donors. All discovery cohort repertoires had been generated using a single sequencing platform. Along with the roughly 670-subject first cohort, a separate validation cohort of about 110 different subjects was used. An earlier analysis of a few hundred of the donors applied high-throughput TCR beta sequencing to assess whether each TCR beta V gene segment acted as functional or pseudogenic. The study aimed to test whether cataloging public T cell receptors could reveal signatures of past pathogen exposure. HLA typing covered class I and class II loci at four-digit resolution. High-throughput TCR immunosequencing, statistical association of individual TCRs with disease status, and machine learning were combined to predict cytomegalovirus infection status. Of the approximately 400 genotyped donors, approximately 82% fell in the genetic ancestry cluster associated with self-reported Caucasian donors. Among some 400 genotyped donors of the cohort, an average of roughly 230,000 unique TCR beta nucleotide sequences was sequenced per donor, of which 15% to 20% were non-productive. Several DR-DQ haplotypes were handled as single units for association and clustering because linkage in the cohort was strong. General conclusions and limits of the study: Because HLA typing was missing for some donors at each locus, association tests included only the typed subset. In a later analysis, several top co-occurrence clusters were reported to appear linked to parvovirus B19, influenza, CMV and Epstein-Barr virus. Most TCR sequences were observed very rarely across donors, whereas some public TCRs were present in many individuals. Only TCR beta chains were sequenced in this cohort, and the absence of alpha or paired-chain data limited detectable features. A further reported finding was that TCR beta sequences accurately predicted the HLA-A and HLA-B alleles for most subjects in the first cohort. In a later analysis, some 18,000 TCR beta sequences were associated with specific HLA alleles at a false discovery rate of 0.05. Compared with equally common non-associated chains, HLA-associated TCR beta chains in a later analysis were more clonally expanded and had lower generation probabilities. Assigning TCR associations to individual alleles was difficult when HLA alleles, especially DR and DQ, strongly co-occurred. The classifier was reported to diagnose cytomegalovirus status with high specificity and sensitivity in both the original cohort and the validation cohort. Immune exposure information for the cohort was limited to CMV serostatus. In vitro tests confirmed that a few of the cytomegalovirus-associated TCR beta chains recognize cytomegalovirus antigens. A later genetic analysis associated a missense DCLRE1C variant with V-gene and J-gene trimming of TCR beta chains, and an independent cohort replicated the association. Broadly in line with IMGT annotations, most TCR beta V segments showed up in productive rearrangements about 90% or about 30% of the time in an earlier analysis of about 500 of the donors. In a later analysis, the rate of TCR association differed among HLA loci, with DRB1 alleles having the most associated TCRs and HLA-C alleles having the fewest. Correlated functional status among segregating V segments might reflect linkage disequilibrium, but an unknown experimental factor could not be ruled out. Roughly uniform sequencing depth across donors was assumed in presence/absence analyses, although this assumption may not hold. Compared with the roughly 600-donor mean, donors in an Asian-associated ancestry cluster had fewer N-insertions in productive TCRs, according to a later genetic analysis. A group of highly shared sequence variants was considered likely to be a technical artifact of the sequencing pipeline. The authors suggested that the approach could potentially be generalized to other disease states and immunological phenotypes. Because counts were too low, fewer than 20 rarely observed V segments, including chromosome 9 orphons, were excluded from the earlier analysis of around 640 of the donors. According to a later analysis, most CMV-associated TCR beta chains appeared to be HLA-restricted, and the HLA associations seemed to be driven largely by CMV exposure. In the study, approximately 150 TCR beta chains were listed as associated with cytomegalovirus.

Concerning this clone itself: The specificity of this receptor is unknown. No base qualities exist here, and no much larger clone lies one base off it.

Library creation used the immunoSEQ multiplex PCR assay. The multiplex PCR relied on a mix of 60 forward primers for TCR Vbeta segments and 13 reverse primers for TCR Jbeta segments. The CDR3 region of rearranged TCR beta genes was amplified from genomic DNA by a multiplex PCR assay. The Illumina HiSeq System was used to sequence the amplified TCR beta libraries as 87-base-pair reads. Concerning the study's data processing: A later analysis tallied around 80 million unique TCR beta chains across the 666 repertoires, and approximately 11 million of those chains were shared by two or more donors. Raw reads were error-corrected and collapsed into unique sequences with a nearest-neighbor algorithm that merged closely related sequences to remove PCR and sequencing errors. To assign V, D and J gene segments, CDR3 sequences were aligned to IMGT reference sequences. For a sequence to be retained, at least a six-nucleotide match to both a V gene segment and a J gene segment was required. A rearrangement was called productive if the CDR3 had no stop codons and remained in frame with V and J, and every other rearrangement was called non-productive. Following IMGT convention, CDR3 was defined as the stretch from the second conserved V-encoded cysteine to the conserved J-encoded phenylalanine. The earlier analysis of 500 to 600 of the donors excluded sequences that lacked an unambiguous match to a single V gene segment. An earlier analysis of almost 600 of the donors classified V segments as functional when productive rearrangements were above 56.7% and as segregating when the standard deviation between donors was above 5%. A statistical classification framework was developed to diagnose cytomegalovirus status using the catalog of TCR beta chain sequences. A later analysis assigned V and J genes by comparing TCR nucleotide sequences with IMGT/GENE-DB human TR gene sequences. In a later analysis, CDR3 sequences and most-parsimonious VDJ recombination scenarios were assigned using the TCRdist pipeline. A later analysis defined each TCR beta chain by its CDR3 amino acid sequence plus V-gene family, and excluded reads lacking a unique V-gene family. As a way to deal with suspected cross-contamination and a sequencing artifact, a later analysis dropped hundreds of nucleotide sequences that were highly shared and had low generation probability. For each public chain, a later analysis derived a clonal expansion index from normalized ranks of inferred template counts within each repertoire. Generation probabilities in a later analysis came from a VDJ recombination model fitted to out-of-frame rearrangements, and those results were checked against IGoR. Hypergeometric tests were used in a later analysis to score TCR-TCR, TCR-HLA and TCR-CMV co-occurrence, with a repertoire-size bias correction applied to the TCR pairs. A later analysis estimated false discovery rates by permuting HLA or CMV assignments 20 times. In a later analysis, co-occurring TCRs were grouped using DBSCAN, with TCRdist sequence similarity added in when clustering inside HLA-allele-positive subsets. For co-occurrence clustering, repertoires with fewer than 30,000 or more than 120,000 public chains were excluded, along with several repertoires with anomalous nucleotide sharing. TCRdb obtained this table from immuneACCESS and retained in-frame rearrangements with V and J assigned. These tables miss some clones; where compared with another copy, unresolved V genes account for less than half of the shortfall, and the remainder is unexplained. Clone size and V and J calls were adopted from that table, with D and trimming inferred from the DNA. In this sample the table shows 130,000 to 150,000 clones, approximately 83% of which occur a single time. The top ten clonotypes cover roughly 1.8% of the sample.

In total, about 650 healthy bone marrow donors made up the cohort. At the time of sampling, all cohort members were nominally healthy, though unrecorded immune exposures were likely present. The donor was CMV seronegative and was included in the group of 352 seronegative cohort members. Every donor gave a peripheral blood sample, and the peripheral blood mononuclear cells from that sample were used for TCR beta sequencing. The Qiagen DNeasy Blood Extraction Kit was used to extract genomic DNA from the blood cell samples. This clonotype originated in a woman aged 40 to 50 in good health and CMV-seronegative. Sequences were obtained from PBMCs.

The CDR3 reads CSVVRDKGSYEQYF. The nucleotide sequence is TGCAGCGTTGTCCGGGACAAGGGCTCCTACGAGCAGTACTTC. The chain is made from TRBV29-1 and TRBJ2-5; D gene: possibly TRBD1, on 6 matching bases. With the DNA end fitting TRBJ2-7 better, the J assignment may be wrong. The CDR3, cysteine through phenylalanine, is 14 amino acids long. The CDR3 DNA has 42 bases and is translated from base 1. The germline V gene gives CDR1 as SQVTM and CDR2 as ANQGSEA.